These 3 T cell receptor beta chains originate from one sample sequenced in a study of regulatory T cells in long-lasting Graves disease (dated by TCRdb to 2020 to 2022). Receptor amplification or capture employed multiplex PCR. The listed sequencing device is Illumina HiSeq 4000. To build TCR beta libraries, CDR3 regions were amplified by Arm-PCR using iRepertoire HTBI primers. The public sequencing data were trimmed at Q25 with fastp and processed into clonotypes with MiXCR by TCRdb, which kept only in-frame beta chains. Each CDR3 protein gets just one entry, which takes the most common genes and DNA from the rows behind it. This sample lists approximately 400,000 distinct CDR3 sequences; over 14% were detected once. Approximately 8% of the sample is held by the ten biggest clonotypes. The time point label of this sample denotes: newly diagnosed GD, antithyroid drugs for less than 3 months. For both TCR sequencing and RNA sequencing, RNA was extracted from PBMCs in TRIzol.

The same specimen was also included in a second study, on T cells in Graves' hyperthyroidism and ophthalmopathy.

The specimen comprised peripheral blood mononuclear cells (PBMCs), sampled at new diagnosis, from a patient treated with antithyroid drugs. All receptors come from a middle-aged woman with Graves disease. Donor details come from another sample of the same person, matched by shared clones.

This clonotype came up many times. The V and J genes are TRBV7-2 and TRBJ2-2, with no clear D. Germline lookup yields CDR1 SGHTA and CDR2 FQGNSA. Trimming removed 0 bases at V and 4 bases at J, with 9 bases between. This CDR3 is 15 amino acids long. CDR3 sequence (DNA): TGTGCCAGCAGCTTAGCCACAGCGCGCACCGGGGAGCTGTTTTTT. Amino acids: CASSLATARTGELFF.

The J gene is TRBJ2-6, the V gene TRBV19, with 10 positions matching TRBD1. The germline V gene encodes CDR1 LNHDA and CDR2 SQIVND (reference sequence). J gave up 0 bases and V 6 bases, and 8 bases lay outside the gene matches. This CDR3 has 18 residues. DNA of the CDR3: TGTGCCAGTAGCGACCGGACAGGGGGGCTCTCTGGGGCCAACGTCCTGACTTTC. Translating it yields CASSDRTGGLSGANVLTF.

This clonotype occurred a few times. The chain joins TRBV12-3 or TRBV12-4 to TRBJ2-7, with 12 bases aligning to TRBD2. The CDR3 consists of 14 residues. J was trimmed by 5 bases and V by 7 bases; bases with no gene match: 6. For the CDR3, the DNA is TGTGCCAGCACCTCACTAGCGGGAGGACACGAGCAGTACTTC. Its translation: CASTSLAGGHEQYF.